Here is one T cell receptor (beta chain) with its context. Its matching antigen is unknown. TCRdb ran MiXCR on the reads and lists one entry per CDR3 protein. The profile shows some 350,000 distinct CDR3 sequences, about 32% of them singletons. These data come from a study of T cell repertoires in cytomegalovirus infection. Study information: As its CMV epitopes, the study selected recently identified HLA-C-restricted and well-studied HLA-B-restricted targets. Evidence of both CMV infection and a matching HLA type came from public TCR beta signatures.

Notes on the study in general: The study identified carriers of CMV plus the relevant HLA from cumulative public TCR beta family frequency. Dominant in the ex vivo response were TCR beta clonotypes restricted by HLA-C and specific for CMV.

Germline CDR1 reads SGHTA; CDR2 reads FQGNSA. Trimming stripped 1 base from V and 7 bases from J, with 11 bases between. The CDR3 consists of 15 residues. The clonotype was recovered from a human donor in good health (CMV status not recorded). Some clones in this sample may be carry-over from other donors' samples. The rearrangement uses TRBV7-2 and TRBJ1-6, with D uncertain. Sequenced material: cultured PBMCs, taken from culture after CMV antigen stimulation. CDR3 DNA: TGTGCCAGCAGCTTAGTGGAGACGAGGAATTCACCCCTCCACTTT. As protein: CASSLVETRNSPLHF.